This is a list of T cell receptor beta chains from one sample in a study of monozygotic twins with inflammatory bowel disease. From the 5' RACE reads, TCRdb lists one entry per CDR3 protein and no DNA. The repertoire shows 300,000 to 400,000 distinct CDR3 sequences; the top ten hold around 2.6%. The sequenced sample was blood. All receptors derive from a human donor with ulcerative colitis or Crohn's disease, or a healthy co-twin of an affected twin (not recorded which). CDR3s include the opening cysteine and the closing phenylalanine or tryptophan.

v_call	j_call	cdr3_aa
TRBV6-2/TRBV6-3	TRBJ2-7	CASTPRTGTTGEQYF
TRBV5-5	TRBJ2-1	CASSPRPTGWGNEQFF
TRBV3-1	TRBJ2-7	CASSHRKVDEQYF
TRBV27	TRBJ1-6	CASSLSIPQGYYNSPLHF
TRBV4-1	TRBJ2-7	CASSQAARTYEQYF
TRBV12-3/TRBV12-4	TRBJ1-5	CASSLGGARNQPQHF
TRBV6-6	TRBJ1-1	CASSHGTLGTEAFF
TRBV3-1	TRBJ2-1	CASSQVGRTLSYNEQFF
TRBV11-2	TRBJ1-6	CASTVTENSPLHF
TRBV25-1	TRBJ2-7	CASSDREYYEQYF
TRBV6-5	TRBJ2-1	CASSYLGPGSSYNEQFF
TRBV4-1	TRBJ1-1	CASSQVVVRPGNTEAFF
TRBV5-1	TRBJ2-3	CASSLGQGFTDTQYF
TRBV5-1	TRBJ2-2	CASRQGRGPTGELFF
TRBV20-1	TRBJ2-7	CSAGRGRGVNEQYF
TRBV19	TRBJ1-1	CASSMSVNTEAFF
TRBV6-2/TRBV6-3	TRBJ2-2	CASSYSGTGDTGELFF
TRBV11-1	TRBJ1-4	CASSYRQATLSTNEKLFF
TRBV7-6	TRBJ2-2	CASSPISGELFF
TRBV30	TRBJ1-2	CAWSVRAGGARITF
TRBV25-1	TRBJ2-1	CASSDLGGSTYNEQFF
TRBV6-2/TRBV6-3	TRBJ1-6	CASSWNIKSPLHF
TRBV20-1	TRBJ2-5	CSVREDIYQETQYF
TRBV4-1	TRBJ1-1	CASNPDYSWATEAFF
TRBV4-2	TRBJ2-1	CASSSQTSGENEQFF
TRBV7-3	TRBJ1-6	CASSAYRNSPLHF
TRBV7-2	TRBJ1-5	CASSLGQHQPQHF
TRBV5-1	TRBJ1-5	CASSFNSGGQPQHF
TRBV30	TRBJ2-7	CAWTRGQGSHEQYF
TRBV20-1	TRBJ2-7	CSALKTGIGDEQYF
TRBV5-6	TRBJ2-5	CASSLNGRAQETQYF
TRBV5-1	TRBJ2-3	CASSFTSGGRADTQYF
TRBV6-2/TRBV6-3	TRBJ2-2	CASSSSRQGDNTGELFF
TRBV20-1	TRBJ2-7	CSARDPRTSNEQYF
TRBV6-5	TRBJ2-3	CASRYSRWRGAADTQYF
TRBV20-1	TRBJ2-3	CSAYHLRASGTDTQYF
TRBV9	TRBJ1-5	CASSVATNQPQHF
TRBV4-2	TRBJ1-2	CASSQEGRGYYGYTF
TRBV7-9	TRBJ2-7	CASSLVGLGDRAYEQYF
TRBV20-1	TRBJ2-1	CSRGQGARSSYNEQFF
TRBV28	TRBJ2-2	CASSQRQGIGELFF
TRBV5-6	TRBJ2-2	CASSLYGFYVDTGELFF
TRBV2	TRBJ2-5	CASSDRAGFQETQYF
TRBV5-1	TRBJ1-1	CASSLMLTTSNTEAFF
TRBV7-6	TRBJ2-2	CASSLESLGGGELFF
TRBV2	TRBJ2-1	CASNFGLALSYNEQFF
TRBV6-5	TRBJ2-7	CASSYSNRGRAEQYF
TRBV5-5	TRBJ2-7	CASSLEGQSTYEQYF
TRBV4-1	TRBJ1-1	CASSQGGGGKAFF
TRBV5-6	TRBJ2-7	CASSLGGGRQQYF
TRBV5-1	TRBJ2-1	CASSPTRGQDFYNEQFF
TRBV4-1	TRBJ2-5	CASSQVSGGPIRETQYF
TRBV7-9	TRBJ1-2	CASSQGTGFDGYTF
TRBV28	TRBJ2-2	CASNLAGGTGDTGELFF
TRBV4-2	TRBJ2-1	CASSPTGTNYNEQFF
TRBV6-5	TRBJ2-2	CASSYGGAGGRTGELFF
TRBV11-2	TRBJ2-3	CASSTLRGRSTDTQYF
TRBV12-3/TRBV12-4	TRBJ2-2	CASSFVGNTGELFF
TRBV28	TRBJ1-2	CASRRGQASGGYTF